This TCR beta chain was identified in a study of T and B cells in COVID-19 patients. About the study: Critical illness requiring mechanical ventilation or extracorporeal membrane oxygenation affected 12 of 20 active-infection patients.

In the case of this clonotype: A clone one base away is much larger, so this may be a read error.

TRB was amplified from about 260-540 ng of blood genomic DNA. TRB rearrangements were amplified by multiplex PCR with BIOMED2 TRB-A/B primers. In TCRdb, the multiplex PCR reads were re-called with MiXCR into one record per CDR3 protein. In the table there are roughly 15,000 distinct CDR3 sequences, under 30% of which are singletons. V was cut by 8 bases and J by 0 bases, with 17 bases left in between. Per the germline V gene, CDR1 is MNHNS and CDR2 is SASEGT. There are 16 residues in the CDR3. The source is a human donor who had recovered from COVID-19. The chain recombines TRBV6-1 with TRBJ2-1; tentatively, D is TRBD2 (5 bases). What was sequenced was blood. This chain's CDR3 is CASGSTKRSSYNEQFF. The CDR3 nucleotides read TGTGCCAGCGGGTCGACTAAGCGGAGCTCCTACAATGAGCAGTTCTTC.